A selection of T cell receptor beta chains follows, all from one sample in a study of blood T cell repertoires in COVID-19. Assay: immunoSEQ multiplex PCR; the TCRdb copy retains only in-frame clones and omits some. The table records about 170,000 clones, around four fifths of them present only once. Sample: peripheral blood. These receptors all come from an older man with acute or convalescent COVID-19. CDR3s include the opening cysteine and the closing phenylalanine or tryptophan. The D gene is left open where the match is weak. The listing skips clone size in some rows; elsewhere it reads once, few, many or a size class.

V gene	J gene	D gene	clone size	CDR3 DNA	CDR3 protein
TRBV2	TRBJ1-6	-	-	TGTGCCAGCAGGGACAGCCGCTCCTATAATTCACCCCTCCACTTT	CASRDSRSYNSPLHF
TRBV6-4	TRBJ1-2	TRBD1	-	TGTGCCAGCAGTGACTCGTTTCTGGGACAGGGGGATGGCTACACCTTC	CASSDSFLGQGDGYTF
TRBV20-1	TRBJ2-7	TRBD2	once	TGCAGTGCTAGTAGCGGGGTATACGAGCAGTACTTC	CSASSGVYEQYF
TRBV11-2	TRBJ2-1	TRBD2	-	TGTGCCAGCAGCGGGGGACTAGACAATGAGCAGTTCTTC	CASSGGLDNEQFF
TRBV5-4	TRBJ2-5	-	-	TGTGCCAGCAGCTTTGGACAGGGAGGGAGCGAAGAGACCCAGTACTTC	CASSFGQGGSEETQYF
TRBV13	TRBJ1-1	TRBD1	few	TGTGCCAGCAGCTCGGGGGACAGGGGAAACACTGAAGCTTTCTTT	CASSSGDRGNTEAFF
TRBV4-1	TRBJ1-5	-	-	TGCGCCAGCAGCCTTAACACAGCTAATCAGCCCCAGCATTTT	CASSLNTANQPQHF
TRBV29-1	TRBJ2-2	TRBD1	-	TGCAGCGTTAGAACACAGGGGGCTTCCGGGGAGCTGTTTTTT	CSVRTQGASGELFF
TRBV6-5	TRBJ2-7	TRBD1	-	TGTGCCAGCAGTCGGGACAGCTTCTACGAGCAGTACTTC	CASSRDSFYEQYF
TRBV4-2	TRBJ1-4	TRBD1	-	TGTGCCAGCAGCCAAGGGACAGGGGGCTTGTTGACTAATGAAAAACTGTTTTTT	CASSQGTGGLLTNEKLFF
TRBV11-2	TRBJ2-5	-	few	TGTGCCAGCAGCTTAGGACCTAGTCAAGAGACCCAGTACTTC	CASSLGPSQETQYF
TRBV19	TRBJ2-1	TRBD2	-	TGTGCCAGTAGGGCGGGAGGGCCTCTGGATGAGCAGTTCTTC	CASRAGGPLDEQFF
TRBV27	TRBJ1-6	-	-	TGTGCCAGCAGTTTATGGCAAATTCCTTATAATTCACCCCTCCACTTT	CASSLWQIPYNSPLHF
TRBV5-1	TRBJ2-3	-	-	TGCGCCAGCCAAGGGGTGGGCACAGATACGCAGTATTTT	CASQGVGTDTQYF
TRBV5-1	TRBJ1-1	TRBD1	-	TGCGCCAGCAGCTCCCAACCGTTAGGGACAGGGGGCCAAGCTTTCTTT	CASSSQPLGTGGQAFF
TRBV30	TRBJ2-7	-	-	TGTGCCTGGAGTCCTCGCGGAGGGCCGGGTGAGCAGTACTTC	CAWSPRGGPGEQYF
TRBV6-5	TRBJ1-2	TRBD1	-	TGTGCCAGCAGTTACCCAGGACAGGGAGGTTTTCACACCTTC	CASSYPGQGGFHTF
TRBV5-1	TRBJ2-5	TRBD2	-	TGCGCCAGCAGCCCAGGACTAGCGGGGGCCCAAGAGACCCAGTACTTC	CASSPGLAGAQETQYF
TRBV5-5	TRBJ1-3	-	-	TGTGCCAGCAGCGCAACACCCCCCTCTGGAAACACCATATATTTT	CASSATPPSGNTIYF
TRBV4-2	TRBJ2-7	TRBD2	-	TGTGCCAGCAGCCCTGACCCGGCTCTAGCGGGTGAGCAGTACTTC	CASSPDPALAGEQYF
TRBV6-6	TRBJ2-7	TRBD1	-	TGTGCCAGTTCTAGCAAGGGACAGAACAGACCCTACGAGCAGTACTTC	CASSSKGQNRPYEQYF
TRBV4-2	TRBJ1-4	TRBD1	-	TGTGCCAGCAGCCAAGATGGAACAGGGGGTGAAAAACTGTTTTTT	CASSQDGTGGEKLFF
TRBV14	TRBJ1-2	-	many	TGTGCCAGCAGCCAAGTGTCGGGAGGCGGCTACACCTTC	CASSQVSGGGYTF
TRBV5-1	TRBJ2-7	-	-	TGCGCCAGCAGCTTCTTACAGGGCTACGAGCAGTACTTC	CASSFLQGYEQYF
TRBV7-9	TRBJ1-4	TRBD1	-	TGTGCCAGCAGCTCCGGGACAGCAAATGAAAAACTGTTTTTT	CASSSGTANEKLFF
TRBV7-9	TRBJ1-2	TRBD1	-	TGTGCCAGCAGCCCCGCTTTTGGGACAGCGCGCTACACCTTC	CASSPAFGTARYTF
TRBV7-9	TRBJ2-7	TRBD1	-	TGTGCCAGCAGCTTGTGGGACAGCTACGAGCAGTACTTC	CASSLWDSYEQYF
TRBV9	TRBJ2-3	-	-	TGTGCCAGCCAGACGGAGGATACGCAGTATTTT	CASQTEDTQYF
TRBV27	TRBJ1-3	-	-	TGTGCCAGCAGTGTAAGCCCCCCAGACAGGATTGGAAACACCATATATTTT	CASSVSPPDRIGNTIYF
TRBV6-5	TRBJ2-7	TRBD2	-	TGTGCCAGCAGTTCAGGACTAGCGGGCTACGAGCAGTACTTC	CASSSGLAGYEQYF
TRBV11-1	TRBJ1-2	-	-	TGTGCCAGCAGCTTACAGGGTTCCGTCTACACCTTC	CASSLQGSVYTF
TRBV24-1	TRBJ2-4	-	few	TGTGCCACCAGACCCCAGGGCTCGAACATTCAGTACTTC	CATRPQGSNIQYF
TRBV7-8	TRBJ1-2	-	-	TGTGCCAGCAGCTTAACAGTCCCTAACTATGGCTACACCTTC	CASSLTVPNYGYTF
TRBV5-4	TRBJ2-7	TRBD1	-	TGTGCCAGCAGCCAAGGACAGGGAGGGCAGTACTTC	CASSQGQGGQYF
TRBV25-1	TRBJ2-7	TRBD2	-	TGTGCCAGCAGTGTTAGCGGGGGATCCTACGAGCAGTACTTC	CASSVSGGSYEQYF
TRBV2	TRBJ2-5	TRBD1	once	TGTGCCAGCACCTCACAGGGGGGAAAAGAGACCCAGTACTTC	CASTSQGGKETQYF
TRBV27	TRBJ2-5	TRBD1	-	TGTGCCAGCAGTTTATCCGGGACAGCGAAGACCCAGTACTTC	CASSLSGTAKTQYF
TRBV19	TRBJ2-7	TRBD1	-	TGTGCCAGTACTCCGACAGGGAAAGTCTACGAGCAGTACTTC	CASTPTGKVYEQYF
TRBV6-4	TRBJ2-7	TRBD2	few	TGTGCCAGCAGTAGGGGACTAGCAGGTGACTACGAGCAGTACTTC	CASSRGLAGDYEQYF
TRBV5-4	TRBJ1-2	-	-	TGTGCCAGCAGCCCGAAACCGGGACAATTATATGGCTACACCTTC	CASSPKPGQLYGYTF
TRBV11-3	TRBJ1-4	-	-	TGTGCCAGCAGCTTTTCCGGGACACAAAATAACCAAAAACTGTTTTTT	CASSFSGTQNNQKLFF
TRBV6-5	TRBJ1-4	-	-	TGTGCCAGCCGGCCAGGGGTTGAAAAACTGTTTTTT	CASRPGVEKLFF
TRBV4-3	TRBJ2-5	-	-	TGCGCCAGCAGCCAGAACCTCCGGGAGACCCAGTACTTC	CASSQNLRETQYF
TRBV5-1	TRBJ1-1	-	-	TGCGCCAGCAGCTTGGACGCGACTCCTCACACTGAAGCTTTCTTT	CASSLDATPHTEAFF
TRBV6-6	TRBJ2-3	-	-	TGTGCCAGCAGGTCTCTGACAGGTATAATGGATACGCAGTATTTT	CASRSLTGIMDTQYF
TRBV19	TRBJ2-7	TRBD2	-	TGTGCCAGTAGTGTACTAGCGGGAGATTCCTACGAGCAGTACTTC	CASSVLAGDSYEQYF
TRBV27	TRBJ2-7	-	-	TGTGCCAGCAGTTTATACAGAGCCTACGAGCAGTACTTC	CASSLYRAYEQYF
TRBV6-5	TRBJ1-1	TRBD1	-	TGTGCCAGCAGTAACGGACAGGGGGCCACTGAAGCTTTCTTT	CASSNGQGATEAFF